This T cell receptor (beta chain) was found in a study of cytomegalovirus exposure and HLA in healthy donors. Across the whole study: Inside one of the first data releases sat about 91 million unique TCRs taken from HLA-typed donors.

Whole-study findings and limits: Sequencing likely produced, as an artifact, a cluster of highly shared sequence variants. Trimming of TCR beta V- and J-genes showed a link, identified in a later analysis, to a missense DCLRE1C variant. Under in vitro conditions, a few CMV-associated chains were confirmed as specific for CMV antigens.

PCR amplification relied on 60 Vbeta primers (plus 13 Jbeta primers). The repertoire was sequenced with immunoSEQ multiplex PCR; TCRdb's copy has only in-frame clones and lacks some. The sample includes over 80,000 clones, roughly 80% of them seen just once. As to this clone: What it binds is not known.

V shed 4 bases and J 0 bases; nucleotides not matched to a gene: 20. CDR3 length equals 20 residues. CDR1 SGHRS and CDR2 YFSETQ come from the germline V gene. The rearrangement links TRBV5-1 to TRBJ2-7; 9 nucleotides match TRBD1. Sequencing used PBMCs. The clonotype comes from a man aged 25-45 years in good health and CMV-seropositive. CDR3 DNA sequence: TGCGCCAGCAGCGCACTGGGGGAGGCTCCTATGACAGGGGGCTCCTACGAGCAGTACTTC. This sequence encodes CASSALGEAPMTGGSYEQYF.